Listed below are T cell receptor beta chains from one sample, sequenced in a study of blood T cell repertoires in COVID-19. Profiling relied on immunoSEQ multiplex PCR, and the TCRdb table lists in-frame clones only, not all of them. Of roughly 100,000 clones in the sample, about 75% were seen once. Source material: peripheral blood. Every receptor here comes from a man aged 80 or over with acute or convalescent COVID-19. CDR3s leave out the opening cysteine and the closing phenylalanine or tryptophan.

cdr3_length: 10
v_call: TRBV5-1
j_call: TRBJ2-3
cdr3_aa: ASRLYTDTQY

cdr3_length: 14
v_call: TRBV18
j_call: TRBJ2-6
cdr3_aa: ASSPPGTSGANVLT

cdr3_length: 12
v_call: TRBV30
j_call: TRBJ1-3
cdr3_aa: AWRTTGGGNTIY

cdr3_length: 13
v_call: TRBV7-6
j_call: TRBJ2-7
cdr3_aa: ASSLKLPPYYEQY

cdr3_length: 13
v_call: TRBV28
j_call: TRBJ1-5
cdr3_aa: ASSTRTGAHQPQH

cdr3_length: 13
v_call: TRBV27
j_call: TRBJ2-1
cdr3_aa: ASSFRLAGRFEQF

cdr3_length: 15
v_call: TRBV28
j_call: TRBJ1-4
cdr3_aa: ASSSPREIATNEKLF

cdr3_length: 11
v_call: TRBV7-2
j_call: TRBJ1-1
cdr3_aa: ASSLRRDSRDF

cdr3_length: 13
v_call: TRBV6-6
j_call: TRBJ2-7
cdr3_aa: ASRELADGFYEQY

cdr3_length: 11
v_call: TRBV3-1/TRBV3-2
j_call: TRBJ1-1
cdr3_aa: ASRGSFNTEAF

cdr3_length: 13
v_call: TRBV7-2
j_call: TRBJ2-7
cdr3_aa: ASSASSGRAGEQY

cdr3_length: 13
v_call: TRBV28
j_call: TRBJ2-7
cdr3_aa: ASTPSVSFSYEQY

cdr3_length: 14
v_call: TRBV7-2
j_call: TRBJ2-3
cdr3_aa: ASSFSGGRGTDTQY

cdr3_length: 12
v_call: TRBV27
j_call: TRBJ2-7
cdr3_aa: ASSSLAVSYEQY

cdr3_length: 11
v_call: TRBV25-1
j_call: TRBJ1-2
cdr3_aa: ASRLQDNYGYT

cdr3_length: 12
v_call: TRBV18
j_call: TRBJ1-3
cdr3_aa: ASSPGGLGNTIY

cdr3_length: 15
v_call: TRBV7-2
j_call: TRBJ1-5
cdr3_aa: ASSLAVGIYSNQPQH

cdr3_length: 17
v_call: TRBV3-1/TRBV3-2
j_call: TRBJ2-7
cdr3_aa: ASSAMKRARRSRSYEQY

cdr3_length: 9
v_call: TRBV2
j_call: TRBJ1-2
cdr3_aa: ASEEFYGYT

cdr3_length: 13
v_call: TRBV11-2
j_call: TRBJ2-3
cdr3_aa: ASSPTGDATDTQY

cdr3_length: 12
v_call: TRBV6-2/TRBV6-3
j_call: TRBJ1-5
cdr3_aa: ASSYASGGKPQH

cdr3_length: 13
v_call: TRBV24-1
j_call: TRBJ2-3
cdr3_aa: ATSDYRRASETQY

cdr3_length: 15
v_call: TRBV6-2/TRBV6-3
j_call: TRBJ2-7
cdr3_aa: ASSYLRGLRSSYEQY

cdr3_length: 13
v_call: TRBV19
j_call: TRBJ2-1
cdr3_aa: ASRWGLAGYNEQF

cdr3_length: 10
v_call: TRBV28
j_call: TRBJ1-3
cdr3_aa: ASSLGRNTIY

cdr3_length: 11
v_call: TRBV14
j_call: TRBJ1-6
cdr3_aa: ASSRGVRSPLH

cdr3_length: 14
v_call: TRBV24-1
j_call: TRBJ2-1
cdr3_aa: ATSDLRPSGYNEQF

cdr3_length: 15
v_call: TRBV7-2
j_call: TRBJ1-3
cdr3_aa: ASSRGQGPSSGNTIY

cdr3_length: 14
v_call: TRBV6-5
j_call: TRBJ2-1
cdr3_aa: ASSYFGLAGGGEQF

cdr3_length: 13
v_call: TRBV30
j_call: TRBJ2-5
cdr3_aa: AWRRTGRMEETQY

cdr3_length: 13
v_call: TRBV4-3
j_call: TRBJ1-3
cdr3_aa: ASSQQTGSGNTIY

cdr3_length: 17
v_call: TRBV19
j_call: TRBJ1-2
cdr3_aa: ASRTSQGFSPLSDYGYT

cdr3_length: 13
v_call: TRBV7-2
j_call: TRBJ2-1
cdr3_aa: ASSSVGQTGNEQF

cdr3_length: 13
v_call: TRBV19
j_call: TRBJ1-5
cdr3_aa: ASSTGTGGRQPQH

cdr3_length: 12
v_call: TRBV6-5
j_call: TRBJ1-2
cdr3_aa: ASSRQGAGSVYT